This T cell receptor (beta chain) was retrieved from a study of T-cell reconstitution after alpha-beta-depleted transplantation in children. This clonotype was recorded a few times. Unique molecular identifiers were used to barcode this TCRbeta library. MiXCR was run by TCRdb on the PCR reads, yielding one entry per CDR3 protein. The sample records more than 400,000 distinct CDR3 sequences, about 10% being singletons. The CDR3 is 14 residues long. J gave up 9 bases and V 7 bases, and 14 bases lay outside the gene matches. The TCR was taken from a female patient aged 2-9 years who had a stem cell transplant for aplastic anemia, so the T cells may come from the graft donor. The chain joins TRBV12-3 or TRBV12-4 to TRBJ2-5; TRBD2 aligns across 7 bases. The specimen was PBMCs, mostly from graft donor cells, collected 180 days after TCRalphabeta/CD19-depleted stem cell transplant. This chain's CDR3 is CASTPRGGPVAQYF. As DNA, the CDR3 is TGTGCCAGCACTCCACGCGGGGGTCCCGTCGCCCAGTACTTC.